This record concerns one TCR beta chain sequence. This CDR3 spans 16 amino acids. Germline V gene lookup returns CDR1 KGHSH and CDR2 LQKENI. The V gene end was trimmed by 3 bases and the J gene end by 3 bases; junction bases not matched to a gene: 8. The sample is drawn from a study of response to subunit inactivated influenza vaccine. TCRdb fed the RT-PCR reads into MiXCR, producing one record per CDR3 protein. The repertoire holds 430,000 or so distinct CDR3 sequences, with approximately 11% as singletons. This chain joins TRBV18 and TRBJ2-1, with TRBD2 matching over 7 bases. The TCR was taken from a man in his fifties or sixties who received an inactivated influenza vaccine. The specimen comprised PBMCs from blood, sampled around seven weeks after vaccination. The CDR3 spells CASSPRGDPGYNEQFF. The CDR3 DNA follows: TGTGCCAGCTCACCCCGGGGGGACCCCGGCTACAATGAGCAGTTCTTC. Together with reference TRBV18 and TRBJ2-1, the CDR3 gives the full variable domain: NAGVMQNPRHLVRRRGQEARLRCSPMKGHSHVYWYRQLPEEGLKFMVYLQKENIIDESGMPKERFSAEFPKEGPSILRIQQVVRGDSAAYFCASSPRGDPGYNEQFFGPGTRLTVL.